The 15 T cell receptor beta chains reported below all come from one sample, sequenced in a study of blood T cells in healthy people across ages. It was with a sample-barcoded 5' primer and a J-beta primer mix that a second PCR of roughly 6 to 12 cycles was run. TCRdb used MiXCR to reprocess the 5' RACE reads, holding one entry per CDR3 protein. The sample includes approximately 850,000 distinct CDR3 sequences, more than 40% of them seen just once. Material for sequencing was blood. Source of these receptors: a man between 60 and 75 years old in good health.

The V call is TRBV3-1, the J call TRBJ1-1; 7 bases line up with TRBD1. This CDR3 contains 14 residues. Germline CDR1 is LGHDT and CDR2 is YNNKEL (reference sequence). V lost 4 bases to trimming and J lost 4 bases; unmatched junction nucleotides: 6. The CDR3 reads CASSLPGQTTEAFF. In nucleotides, the CDR3 is TGTGCCAGCAGCCTCCCGGGACAGACCACTGAAGCTTTCTTT.

This chain uses TRBV6-4 with TRBJ2-3, with TRBD2 identical over 10 bases. Germline loops: CDR1 MRHNA, CDR2 SNTAGT. This CDR3 is 15 amino acids long. The V segment lost 8 bases and the J segment 5 bases; nucleotides outside the gene matches: 10. CDR3 residues: CASGPPSGGIDTQYF. The CDR3 nucleotides read TGTGCCAGCGGACCACCTAGCGGGGGCATAGATACGCAGTATTTT.

V gene TRBV13 combines with J gene TRBJ1-2; TRBD1 aligns across 8 bases. Germline V lookup: CDR1 PRHDT, CDR2 FYEKMQ (reference sequence). V lost 1 base and J lost 8; bases outside the gene matches: 9. CDR3 length equals 15 residues. CDR3: CASSLVGQGVRGYTF. As DNA, the CDR3 is TGTGCCAGCAGCTTAGTAGGACAGGGTGTGAGGGGCTACACCTTC.

This clonotype came up once. The V call is TRBV15, the J call TRBJ2-3; 7 nucleotides line up with TRBD1. CDR1 and CDR2 (germline): LNHNV, YYDKDF (reference sequence). The CDR3 extends over 17 amino acids. J gave up 3 bases and V 1 base, and 10 bases lay outside the gene matches. The CDR3, as DNA: TGTGCCACCAGCAGAGCTCGCAGGGGGTTCGGGACAGATACGCAGTATTTT. Protein sequence: CATSRARRGFGTDTQYF.

This clonotype was recorded a few times. The chain uses TRBV4-3 and TRBJ2-7; 8 nucleotides line up with TRBD1. The DNA end lines up better with TRBJ2-5; the J call may be wrong. The CDR3 totals 14 residues. CDR1 LGHNA and CDR2 YSLEER come from the germline V gene. The CDR3: CASSHATGGETQYF. CDR3 DNA: TGCGCCAGCAGCCATGCAACAGGGGGGGAGACCCAGTACTTC.

This clonotype has only a few counts. V is TRBV15 and J is TRBJ2-7, with D perhaps given as TRBD1 or TRBD2 (5 bases each). V lost 0 bases and J 5 bases, leaving 17 bases between the germline ends. Germline V gene lookup returns CDR1 LNHNV and CDR2 YYDKDF (reference sequence). The CDR3 totals 16 residues. The CDR3: CATSRDPPGTYHEQYF. DNA for the CDR3: TGTGCCACCAGCAGAGATCCACCTGGGACCTACCACGAGCAGTACTTC.

The V gene is TRBV29-1, the J gene TRBJ1-1; D unclear. Germline CDR1 reads SQVTM; CDR2 reads ANQGSEA. CDR3 length: 11 residues. The CDR3 coding sequence is TGCTGTATTTTTTGGAGCACTGAAGCTTTCTTT. This gives the protein CCIFWSTEAFF.

The rearrangement links TRBV29-1 to TRBJ2-7, with TRBD1 as a possible D gene (6 bases). The CDR3 consists of 13 residues. Germline V gene lookup returns CDR1 SQVTM and CDR2 ANQGSEA. V was trimmed by 7 bases and J by 9 bases, leaving 22 bases between them. The CDR3 is CSATGKGKIGQYF. CDR3 sequence (DNA): TGCAGCGCAACAGGGAAGGGGAAGATCGGGCAGTACTTC.

The J gene is TRBJ1-4, the V gene TRBV12-3 or TRBV12-4; no clear D gene. There are 14 residues in the CDR3. V shed 7 bases and J shed 3 bases, with 12 bases lying between them. The CDR3 nucleotides are TGTGCCAGCAATCCTCAGTTCTCTAATGAAAAACTGTTTTTT. Translating gives CASNPQFSNEKLFF.

This clonotype was observed a few times. This chain uses TRBV7-2 with TRBJ2-7; D ambiguous. In germline, CDR1 is SGHTA, CDR2 FQGNSA. CDR3 length: 14 residues. The V end lost 1 base, the J end lost 2 bases, and 9 bases lay between the germline ends. CDR3 DNA sequence: TGTGCCAGCAGCTTAGAACTTTCCCCCTACGAGCAGTACTTC. It specifies CASSLELSPYEQYF.

The chain recombines TRBV7-2 with TRBJ2-1, with 10 bases fitting TRBD2. Germline assignment: CDR1 SGHTA and CDR2 FQGNSA. The CDR3 has 15 residues. V lost 4 bases, J lost 5 bases, and 5 bases stayed unmatched. In DNA, the CDR3 is TGTGCCAGCAGCTCCTATAGCGGGGGGAACAATGAGCAGTTCTTC. The encoded protein is CASSSYSGGNNEQFF. Variable domain in full (rest from reference TRBV7-2 and TRBJ2-1): GAGVSQSPSNKVTEKGKDVELRCDPISGHTALYWYRQSLGQGLEFLIYFQGNSAPDKSGLPSDRFSAERTGGSVSTLTIQRTQQEDSAVYLCASSSYSGGNNEQFFGPGTRLTVL.

This clonotype was seen only once. A read error may produce the germline difference seen at one junction end. This chain joins TRBV12-3 or TRBV12-4 and TRBJ2-5; possibly TRBD2 for D (5 bases). The CDR3 totals 11 residues. The DNA for the CDR3 is TGTGCCAGCAGCCACGGGGAGACCCTGTACTTC. This sequence encodes CASSHGETLYF.

The chain is built from TRBV28 and TRBJ2-1, with 9 bases lining up with TRBD1. CDR1 and CDR2 (germline): MDHEN, SYDVKM. The CDR3 sequence is 15 residues long. V lost 5 bases, J lost 8 bases, and 10 bases stayed unmatched. The CDR3 sequence is CASSGTGTGFDEQFF. The DNA for the CDR3 is TGTGCCAGCAGTGGCACCGGGACAGGGTTCGATGAGCAGTTCTTC. Full variable domain (remainder filled in from reference TRBV28 and TRBJ2-1): DVKVTQSSRYLVKRTGEKVFLECVQDMDHENMFWYRQDPGLGLRLIYFSYDVKMKEKGDIPEGYSVSREKKERFSLILESASTNQTSMYLCASSGTGTGFDEQFFGPGTRLTVL.

The chain couples TRBV27 to TRBJ2-1; D ambiguous. V was pared by 6 bases and J by 3 bases, with 15 bases between. This CDR3 has 15 residues. Germline CDR1 MNHEY, CDR2 SMNVEV (reference sequence). DNA for the CDR3: TGTGCCAGCAGCCCGCGGTTACTCCTCTACAATGAGCAGTTCTTC. Translated, it gives CASSPRLLLYNEQFF.

The table lists this clonotype with a few counts. A read error may explain this, as a much larger clone is one base away. The CDR3 sequence: CASAAGGPTYEQYF. CDR3 DNA: TGCGCCAGCGCCGCAGGGGGACCTACCTACGAGCAGTACTTC. The V gene is TRBV4-1, the J gene TRBJ2-7; 7 bases line up with TRBD1. The junction had 9 bases not matched to a gene; V was cut back by 8 bases and J by 2 bases. The length of the CDR3 is 14 residues. Germline V lookup: CDR1 MGHRA, CDR2 YSYEKL.